Sequencing of this T cell receptor beta chain was carried out in a study of patients and donors after allogeneic stem cell transplantation. Trimming left V 7 bases short and J 1 base short, with 14 bases between. The CDR3 is 15 amino acids. From germline, CDR1 is MRHNA and CDR2 SNTAGT. TCRdb re-called the RT-PCR reads with MiXCR, one entry per CDR3 protein. In the table there are roughly 940,000 distinct CDR3 sequences, more than 15% of which are singletons. The rearrangement joins TRBV6-4 to TRBJ1-3; D perhaps matches TRBD1 (6 bases). The sequenced sample was blood, either unsorted or a sorted T cell fraction (not recorded which). The clonotype comes from a human donor who was either an allogeneic HSCT recipient or a stem cell or donor lymphocyte infusion donor (not recorded which). It is not recorded whose cells these are; they may come from a transplant donor. The CDR3 region is CASNRQEFSGNTIYF. CDR3 DNA: TGTGCCAGCAATCGACAGGAGTTTTCTGGAAACACCATATATTTT.